The T cell receptor (beta chain) described here comes from a study of cytomegalovirus exposure and HLA in healthy donors. Among the 90 to 150 subjects of the validation cohort, separate from the 666-subject first cohort, were the donors. The CDR3 spans 19 residues. With V trimmed by 5 bases and J by 1 base, 16 bases remained unmatched. CDR1 is SGHTA, CDR2 FQGTGA, per germline. Remarks on this clone: Its antigen is not known.

Study-wide findings and caveats: In vitro testing confirmed a few CMV-associated chains as specific for CMV antigens. Cytomegalovirus-associated TCR beta chains were listed, numbering around 150.

Generated by immunoSEQ multiplex PCR, the TCRdb table keeps only in-frame clones and is missing some. The sample records roughly 350,000 clones, roughly 90% being singletons. This sequence originates from a woman younger than 30 in good health and CMV-seronegative. This chain connects TRBV7-3 to TRBJ2-4; 8 bases line up with TRBD1. Material: PBMCs. DNA for the CDR3: TGTGCCAGCAGCCCCGAGGGACAGGTCCTAAGGGGGGCCAAAAACATTCAGTACTTC. Amino acids: CASSPEGQVLRGAKNIQYF. The complete variable domain, with remaining parts taken from reference TRBV7-3 and TRBJ2-4, reads GAGVSQTPSNKVTEKGKYVELRCDPISGHTALYWYRQSLGQGPEFLIYFQGTGAADDSGLPNDRFFAVRPEGSVSTLKIQRTERGDSAVYLCASSPEGQVLRGAKNIQYFGAGTRLSVL.